Here is one T cell receptor (beta chain) with its context. Naive CD8 cells lacked CD45RO, underwent positive selection for CCR7 and left out terminally differentiated effector memory CD45RA+ cells. Germline V CDR1 and CDR2: SEHNR, FQNEAQ (reference sequence). The CDR3 length is 12 residues. Trimming pared 5 bases from V and 7 bases from J, leaving 9 bases between. This sample is drawn from a study of shared clonotypes between healthy human individuals. The method was immunoSEQ multiplex PCR; TCRdb's version includes in-frame clones alone and lacks a portion of them. This table has 750,000 to 1,000,000 clones, 92% appearing once.

This clonotype originated in a man between 25 and 39 years old in good health. J is TRBJ1-5 and V is TRBV7-9, with D uncertain. Sequencing input: naive CD8+ T cells sorted from blood. Here the CDR3 DNA reads TGTGCCAGCAGCCCGGACGAGCAGCCCCAGCATTTT. Protein: CASSPDEQPQHF.